This TCR beta chain was captured by sequencing in a study of shared clonotypes between healthy human individuals. Turning to the study itself: Participating donors consisted of a couple of women and a few men aged 18 to 49. Points from the study as a whole: Larger estimated richness was generally recorded for naive subsets relative to memory subsets.

TCRdb's table, derived via immunoSEQ multiplex PCR, lists solely in-frame clones and lacks some. The sample shows some 630,000 clones, approximately 96% of them seen only once. As for this clone: The antigen remains undetermined. Other nucleotide sequences in the sample specify the same CDR3.

CD45RO negativity and positive selection for CCR7 defined naive CD8 cells, a population that excluded terminally differentiated effector memory CD45RA+ cells. This CDR3 contains 12 residues. The germline V gene encodes CDR1 MGHRA and CDR2 YSYEKL. The V gene lost 1 base and the J gene lost 4 bases, with 2 bases spanning the gap. The receptor was derived from a woman aged 30 to 39 in good health. J is TRBJ2-1 and V is TRBV4-1; D unresolved. Material: naive CD8+ T cells sorted from blood. The CDR3 protein is CASSQGYNEQFF. The CDR3 DNA follows: TGCGCCAGCAGCCAAGGATACAATGAGCAGTTCTTC.